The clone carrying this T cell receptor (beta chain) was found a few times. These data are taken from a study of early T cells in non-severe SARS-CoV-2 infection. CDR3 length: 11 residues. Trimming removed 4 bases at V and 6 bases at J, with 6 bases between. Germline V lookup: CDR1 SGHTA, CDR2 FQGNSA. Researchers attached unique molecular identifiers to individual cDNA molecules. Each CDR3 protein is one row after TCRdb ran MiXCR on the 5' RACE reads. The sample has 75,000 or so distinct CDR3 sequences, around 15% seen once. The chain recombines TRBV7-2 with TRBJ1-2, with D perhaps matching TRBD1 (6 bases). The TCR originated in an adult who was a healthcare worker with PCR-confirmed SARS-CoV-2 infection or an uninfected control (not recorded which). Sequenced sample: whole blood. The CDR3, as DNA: TGTGCCAGCAGCTCAGGGGATGGCTACACCTTC. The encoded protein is CASSSGDGYTF.